This TCR beta chain appears in the sequencing data of a study of blood T cell repertoires in COVID-19. Overall study context: Acute and convalescent COVID-19 specimens originated in the United States, Italy and Spain. Sources were T cells, B-cell-depleted T cells, or PBMCs; the material itself was cDNA or gDNA.

Authors' processing steps: Quantification of nucleated cells was approximated via reference gene primer amplification. Measured with immunoSEQ multiplex PCR; TCRdb has only the in-frame clones, and not every one. The DNA was the basis for D and trimming; V, J and clone size are from that table. The sample includes roughly 260,000 clones, 85% to 90% of them seen just once. This CDR3 is built from 17 residues. Germline loops: CDR1 MGHDK, CDR2 SYGVNS. J was trimmed by 3 bases and V by 2 bases; bases with no gene match: 7. This TCR derives from a woman in her thirties or forties with acute or convalescent COVID-19. The J gene is TRBJ2-6, the V gene TRBV25-1; 7 positions match TRBD1. Sequences were obtained from peripheral blood. DNA of the CDR3: TGTGCCAGCAGTGAACCCCCCGACAGGGATGGGGCCAACGTCCTGACTTTC. This sequence encodes CASSEPPDRDGANVLTF.